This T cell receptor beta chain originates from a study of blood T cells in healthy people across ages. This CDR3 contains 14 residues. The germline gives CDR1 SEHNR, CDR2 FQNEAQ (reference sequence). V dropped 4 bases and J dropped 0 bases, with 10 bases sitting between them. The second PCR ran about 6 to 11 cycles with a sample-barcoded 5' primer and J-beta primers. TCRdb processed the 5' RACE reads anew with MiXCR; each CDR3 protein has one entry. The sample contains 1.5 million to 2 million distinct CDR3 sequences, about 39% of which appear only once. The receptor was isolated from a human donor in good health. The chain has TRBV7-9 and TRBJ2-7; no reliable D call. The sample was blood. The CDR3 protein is CASSSRLSSYEQYF. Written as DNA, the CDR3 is TGTGCCAGCAGCTCGCGACTCAGCTCCTACGAGCAGTACTTC. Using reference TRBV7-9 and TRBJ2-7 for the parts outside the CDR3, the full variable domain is DTGVSQNPRHKITKRGQNVTFRCDPISEHNRLYWYRQTLGQGPEFLTYFQNEAQLEKSRLLSDRFSAERPKGSFSTLEIQRTEQGDSAMYLCASSSRLSSYEQYFGPGTRLTVT.